This T cell receptor (beta chain) is drawn from a study of identical twins. Study-wide points: These conclusions were based on statistical analysis (cross-sectional, not following the same donors). Invariant MAIT and iNKT cells could partly confound zero-insertion analyses.

Only healthy Caucasians were included as donors. In the case of this clonotype: Its target is unknown.

One entry per CDR3 protein, called by TCRdb with MiXCR from the 5' RACE reads. The repertoire holds approximately 490,000 distinct CDR3 sequences, with 20% to 25% as singletons. Trimming cost V 0 bases and J 5 bases, with 4 bases left between them. This CDR3 comprises 13 residues. CDR1 and CDR2 from the germline V gene are LNHNV and YYDKDF (reference sequence). This same sample was also part of a study on yellow fever vaccine responses in identical twins.

J is TRBJ2-2 and V is TRBV15; D call uncertain. This sequence was found in a woman aged 18-35 years in good health. Sample: CD4+ T cells sorted from blood. This CDR3 reads CATSRDGTGELFF. CDR3 DNA sequence: TGTGCCACCAGCAGAGATGGTACCGGGGAGCTGTTTTTT.